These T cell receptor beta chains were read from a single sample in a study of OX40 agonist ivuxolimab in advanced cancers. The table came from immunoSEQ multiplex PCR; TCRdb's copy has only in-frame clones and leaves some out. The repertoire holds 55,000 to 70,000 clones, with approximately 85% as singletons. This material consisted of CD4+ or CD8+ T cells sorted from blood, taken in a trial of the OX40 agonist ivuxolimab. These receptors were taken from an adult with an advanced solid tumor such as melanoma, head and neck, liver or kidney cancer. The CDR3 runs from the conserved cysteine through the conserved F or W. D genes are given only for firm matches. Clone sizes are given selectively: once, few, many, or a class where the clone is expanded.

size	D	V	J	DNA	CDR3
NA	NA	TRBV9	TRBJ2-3	TGTGCCAGCAGCGTAGGGGCAGAGTTAATCACAGATACGCAGTATTTT	CASSVGAELITDTQYF
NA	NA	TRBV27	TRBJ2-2	TGTGCCAGCAGTTTATCGATTACCGGTACCGGGGAGCTGTTTTTT	CASSLSITGTGELFF
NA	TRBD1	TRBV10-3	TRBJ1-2	TGTGCCATCACTAGCGCCGGGACAGGGCATGGCTACACCTTC	CAITSAGTGHGYTF
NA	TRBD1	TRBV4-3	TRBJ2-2	TGCGCCAGCAGCCAGCCACAGGGGTTAAGGACCGGGGAGCTGTTTTTT	CASSQPQGLRTGELFF
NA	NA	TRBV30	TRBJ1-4	TGTGCCTGGAGTGTAGGGGGAACTAATGAAAAACTGTTTTTT	CAWSVGGTNEKLFF
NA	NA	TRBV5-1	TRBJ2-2	TGCGCCAGCAGCTTGCGGCCAGGGTCGACCGGGGAGCTGTTTTTT	CASSLRPGSTGELFF
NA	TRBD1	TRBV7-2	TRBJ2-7	TGTGCCAGCAGCCCCGGACAGGGAAGCCTGCTCGAGCAGTACTTC	CASSPGQGSLLEQYF
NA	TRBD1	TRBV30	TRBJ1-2	TGTGCCTGGAGTCCAGTTACCGAGACAGGGACCTATGGCTACACCTTC	CAWSPVTETGTYGYTF
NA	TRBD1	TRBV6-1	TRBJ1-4	TGTGCCAGCAGTGAAGCCGACAGGGTTTTTAATGAAAAACTGTTTTTT	CASSEADRVFNEKLFF
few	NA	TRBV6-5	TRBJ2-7	TGTGCCAGCAGTTACAGGGGGGGACGGGGCTCCTACGAGCAGTACTTC	CASSYRGGRGSYEQYF
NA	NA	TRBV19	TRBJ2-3	TGTGCCAGCAAAACCGGGACACCGTACACAGATACGCAGTATTTT	CASKTGTPYTDTQYF